This T cell receptor (beta chain) came from a study of T cell repertoires in cytomegalovirus infection. Study overall: CMV epitopes in the study were HLA-C-restricted (recently identified) and HLA-B-restricted (well studied). Indications of both CMV infection and matching HLA type were provided by public TCR beta signatures.

Study-level findings and limits: Frequencies of public TCR beta families were cumulated, and this identified carriers of CMV plus the relevant HLA. HLA-C-restricted CMV clonotypes gave the most frequent clonotype in two of eight donors.

One entry per CDR3 protein results from TCRdb running MiXCR on the reads. Of hundreds of thousands of distinct CDR3 sequences in the sample, more than 40% were seen once. Only one count was recorded for this clonotype. Its antigen is not identified. This CDR3 has 10 residues. Source: cultured PBMCs, taken from culture after CMV antigen stimulation. This TCR was recovered from a human donor in good health (CMV status not recorded). Some clones in this sample may be carry-over from other donors' samples. V usage is TRBV23-1 and J usage is TRBJ1-2; D possibly corresponds to TRBD1 (6 bases). TRBV23-1 is labeled an ORF, and its function is uncertain. This CDR3 is CLDSSYGYTF. The CDR3 DNA is TGCCTGGACAGTTCCTATGGCTACACCTTC.